What follows describes a single TCR beta chain. The antigen is undetermined. The V gene lost 0 bases and the J gene lost 6 bases, with 13 bases spanning the gap. The CDR3 is made up of 15 amino acids. CDR1 and CDR2 (germline): SGHRS, YFSETQ. The sample comes from a study of cytomegalovirus exposure and HLA in healthy donors. The study ran its PCR with 60 Vbeta and 13 Jbeta primers. Clones were sequenced by immunoSEQ multiplex PCR, and TCRdb holds only the in-frame ones, with some missing. The sample contains roughly 160,000 clones, around 76% of which appear only once. Study-level points and caveats: About 87% or about 30% of the time was how often most TCR beta V segments were productive, according to an earlier analysis. The authors listed 150 or so TCR beta chains as cytomegalovirus-associated. Judged likely to be a sequencing artifact was a cluster of highly shared sequence variants.

The TCR sequence derives from a man in his 60s in good health and CMV-seronegative. V usage is TRBV5-1 and J usage is TRBJ1-5; D unclear. Material: PBMCs. The CDR3 DNA sequence: TGCGCCAGCAGCTTGGCGGTCGGGGAGGGTCAGCCCCAGCATTTT. It codes for CASSLAVGEGQPQHF.